The rows below give T cell receptor beta chains drawn from one sample of a study of blood T cell repertoires in COVID-19. Data came from immunoSEQ multiplex PCR; TCRdb stores just in-frame clones and leaves some out. The sample shows roughly 200,000 clones, around nine tenths of them seen only once. Sequenced: peripheral blood. The receptors here all came from a man in his fifties or sixties with active or convalescent COVID-19. Both conserved end residues are part of each CDR3. The D gene is left open where the match is weak. Some rows mark clone size as missing; the rest say once, few, many or name a class of expanded clone.

cdr3_aa: CASSESGFGELFF
cdr3_nt: TGTGCCAGCAGTGAGTCAGGGTTCGGGGAGCTGTTTTTT
d_call: NA
v_call: TRBV6-4
j_call: TRBJ2-2
cdr3_length: 13
clone_size: NA

cdr3_aa: CASSPETGVGYTF
cdr3_nt: TGTGCCAGCAGTCCCGAGACAGGGGTCGGCTACACCTTC
d_call: TRBD1
v_call: TRBV12-3/TRBV12-4
j_call: TRBJ1-2
cdr3_length: 13
clone_size: NA

cdr3_aa: CASSSWTEAYGYTF
cdr3_nt: TGTGCCAGCAGTTCCTGGACGGAGGCCTATGGCTACACCTTC
d_call: NA
v_call: TRBV6-5
j_call: TRBJ1-2
cdr3_length: 14
clone_size: few

cdr3_aa: CASFLEVEAFF
cdr3_nt: TGTGCCAGCTTTTTGGAGGTTGAAGCTTTCTTT
d_call: NA
v_call: TRBV2
j_call: TRBJ1-1
cdr3_length: 11
clone_size: NA

cdr3_aa: CASSEGAANYGYTF
cdr3_nt: TGTGCCAGCAGTGAGGGGGCGGCTAACTATGGCTACACCTTC
d_call: NA
v_call: TRBV2
j_call: TRBJ1-2
cdr3_length: 14
clone_size: NA

cdr3_aa: CASSLDSNQPQHF
cdr3_nt: TGTGCCAGCAGTCTAGATAGCAATCAGCCCCAGCATTTT
d_call: NA
v_call: TRBV2
j_call: TRBJ1-5
cdr3_length: 13
clone_size: few

cdr3_aa: CASSFFTGDFNEQYF
cdr3_nt: TGTGCCAGCAGCTTCTTCACAGGGGATTTCAACGAGCAGTACTTC
d_call: TRBD1
v_call: TRBV5-4
j_call: TRBJ2-7
cdr3_length: 15
clone_size: NA

cdr3_aa: CASSLAPGTAYEQYF
cdr3_nt: TGTGCCAGCAGCTTGGCCCCCGGGACAGCCTACGAGCAGTACTTC
d_call: TRBD1
v_call: TRBV5-5
j_call: TRBJ2-7
cdr3_length: 15
clone_size: NA

cdr3_aa: CASREQGASNQPQHF
cdr3_nt: TGTGCCAGCAGAGAACAGGGGGCGAGCAATCAGCCCCAGCATTTT
d_call: TRBD1
v_call: TRBV2
j_call: TRBJ1-5
cdr3_length: 15
clone_size: NA

cdr3_aa: CASSLDSQGRAPNTGELFF
cdr3_nt: TGTGCCAGCAGTTTAGATTCACAGGGAAGGGCCCCGAACACCGGGGAGCTGTTTTTT
d_call: NA
v_call: TRBV27
j_call: TRBJ2-2
cdr3_length: 19
clone_size: NA

cdr3_aa: CASSKQGDGYTF
cdr3_nt: TGTGCCAGCTCAAAACAGGGGGATGGCTACACCTTC
d_call: TRBD1
v_call: TRBV18
j_call: TRBJ1-2
cdr3_length: 12
clone_size: NA